Below are 3 T cell receptor beta chains sequenced from a single sample in a study of T cell repertoires in cytomegalovirus infection. Their antigens remain unidentified. Each CDR3 protein is one row after TCRdb ran MiXCR on the reads. In the table there are some 800,000 distinct CDR3 sequences, approximately 32% of which are singletons. The sample here was cultured CD8+ T cells from PBMCs, taken from culture after CMV antigen stimulation. The receptor set was obtained from a human donor in good health (CMV status not recorded). Some clones in this sample may be carry-over from other donors' samples.

This clonotype turned up a few times. The V and J genes are TRBV6-1 and TRBJ2-1; TRBD2 matches at 10 bases. The CDR3 extends over 16 amino acids. Germline CDR1 and CDR2: MNHNS and SASEGT. V lost 2 bases, J lost 4 bases, and 5 bases stayed unmatched. CDR3 coding DNA: TGTGCCAGCAGTGAAACGACTAGCGGGCTTTACAATGAGCAGTTCTTC. Its protein product is CASSETTSGLYNEQFF.

The chain employs TRBV6-1 and TRBJ2-7; 7 bases fit TRBD2. Trimming removed 6 bases from V and 4 bases from J; junction bases left unmatched: 9. CDR1 is MNHNS, CDR2 SASEGT, per germline. The CDR3 is 14 residues long. Here the CDR3 reads CASRSGREIYEQYV. The CDR3 nucleotides are TGTGCCAGCAGATCGGGGCGGGAGATTTACGAGCAGTACGTC.

The chain couples TRBV2 to TRBJ2-7, with D uncertain. The CDR3 is 12 amino acids. From germline, CDR1 is SNHLY and CDR2 FYNNEI. The germline V and J ends were trimmed by 4 bases and 3 bases, with 7 bases remaining between them. The CDR3 protein is CASSGRNYEQYF. The CDR3 DNA sequence: TGTGCCAGCAGTGGGCGGAACTACGAGCAGTACTTC.